These T cell receptor beta chains were read from a single sample in a study of blood T cell repertoires in COVID-19. Some clones are missing from TCRdb's copy, which holds only in-frame ones; the method was immunoSEQ multiplex PCR. The profile shows approximately 120,000 clones, 80% to 95% of them singletons. Material: peripheral blood. These receptors originate from a man aged 45-65 years with COVID-19, enrolled during active disease. The CDR3 runs from the conserved cysteine through the conserved F or W. A D gene is named only where the DNA matches it firmly. Clone size appears in some rows only: once, few, many, or a class for an expanded clone.

V	size	D	length	J	CDR3	DNA
TRBV28	NA	NA	14	TRBJ1-6	CASSLGQGNSPLHF	TGTGCCAGCAGTTTGGGGCAGGGGAATTCACCCCTCCACTTT
TRBV10-3	NA	TRBD2	15	TRBJ2-1	CAISAGSGDYNEQFF	TGTGCCATCAGTGCCGGTAGCGGGGACTACAATGAGCAGTTCTTC
TRBV11-3	once	NA	14	TRBJ2-3	CASSGGVARDTQYF	TGTGCCAGCAGCGGAGGGGTAGCGAGAGATACGCAGTATTTT
TRBV19	NA	TRBD1	16	TRBJ2-3	CASSAGDRWAADTQYF	TGTGCCAGTAGTGCCGGGGACAGGTGGGCTGCAGATACGCAGTATTTT
TRBV30	NA	NA	14	TRBJ2-5	CAWSSIPPGETQYF	TGTGCCTGGAGCTCCATACCCCCCGGGGAGACCCAGTACTTC
TRBV11-2	NA	TRBD2	16	TRBJ2-7	CASSQRTSGRVYEQYF	TGTGCCAGCAGCCAACGGACTAGCGGGAGGGTATACGAGCAGTACTTC
TRBV7-2	few	TRBD2	16	TRBJ2-5	CASRIGLAGAQETQYF	TGTGCCAGCAGAATTGGGCTAGCGGGGGCTCAAGAGACCCAGTACTTC
TRBV27	NA	TRBD1	15	TRBJ2-5	CASSSLSDRGETQYF	TGTGCCAGCAGCAGTTTATCGGACAGGGGAGAGACCCAGTACTTC
TRBV5-1	NA	NA	14	TRBJ2-5	CASSLLSRPETQYF	TGCGCCAGCAGCTTACTAAGCCGGCCGGAGACCCAGTACTTC
TRBV5-1	NA	TRBD1	14	TRBJ1-1	CASSSGTANTEAFF	TGCGCCAGCAGCTCCGGGACAGCTAACACTGAAGCTTTCTTT
TRBV7-3	NA	TRBD2	17	TRBJ2-3	CASSSTGTSGPTDTQYF	TGTGCCAGCAGCTCAACCGGGACTAGCGGTCCCACAGATACGCAGTATTTT
TRBV7-9	once	NA	17	TRBJ1-2	CASSFQLRRSAGDGYTF	TGTGCCAGCAGCTTCCAACTTCGACGGTCGGCTGGAGATGGCTACACCTTC
TRBV30	NA	NA	14	TRBJ1-4	CAWSPGGAREKLFF	TGTGCCTGGAGTCCCGGGGGGGCCAGGGAAAAACTGTTTTTT
TRBV4-1	once	NA	16	TRBJ2-1	CASSQRPGVGYNEQFF	TGCGCCAGCAGCCAACGCCCGGGGGTGGGCTACAATGAGCAGTTCTTC
TRBV18	NA	NA	14	TRBJ2-5	CASSPPASWETQYF	TGTGCCAGCTCACCACCGGCCTCTTGGGAGACCCAGTACTTC
TRBV4-1	NA	TRBD2	15	TRBJ2-3	CASSQIAGYTDTQYF	TGCGCCAGCAGCCAGATAGCGGGGTACACAGATACGCAGTATTTT
TRBV19	NA	NA	13	TRBJ2-3	CASSWTTTDTQYF	TGTGCCAGTAGTTGGACAACCACAGATACGCAGTATTTT
TRBV6-5	NA	NA	15	TRBJ1-4	CASSYKSQGGEKLFF	TGTGCCAGCAGTTACAAAAGCCAGGGCGGTGAAAAACTGTTTTTT
TRBV4-3	NA	TRBD2	16	TRBJ2-7	CASSPGTSGSSYEQYF	TGCGCCAGCAGCCCCGGGACTAGCGGGAGTTCCTACGAGCAGTACTTC
TRBV19	once	TRBD2	17	TRBJ2-1	CASSIDSRLAGDNEQFF	TGTGCCAGTAGTATAGATTCCCGACTAGCGGGGGACAATGAGCAGTTCTTC
TRBV7-8	NA	NA	17	TRBJ1-5	CASSERTGIPSNQPQHF	TGTGCCAGCAGCGAACGCACAGGAATCCCTAGCAATCAGCCCCAGCATTTT
TRBV5-1	NA	TRBD2	14	TRBJ2-5	CASSLAPSGETQYF	TGCGCCAGCAGCTTGGCCCCTAGCGGGGAGACCCAGTACTTC
TRBV7-2	NA	TRBD1	16	TRBJ1-6	CASSLVGRGTNSPLHF	TGTGCCAGCAGCTTAGTTGGCAGGGGGACTAATTCACCCCTCCACTTT
TRBV4-1	NA	NA	19	TRBJ2-2	CASSQDRGTHFSNTGELFF	TGCGCCAGCAGCCAAGATCGGGGGACCCATTTTTCGAACACCGGGGAGCTGTTTTTT
TRBV27	NA	NA	17	TRBJ1-4	CASSSRSGGKTNEKLFF	TGTGCCAGCAGTTCAAGGTCCGGAGGGAAAACTAATGAAAAACTGTTTTTT
TRBV6-5	NA	NA	13	TRBJ2-7	CASSLTVTYEQYF	TGTGCCAGCAGTTTGACAGTAACCTACGAGCAGTACTTC
TRBV19	NA	NA	14	TRBJ2-1	CASSPPSRHNEQFF	TGTGCCAGTAGTCCCCCTTCGAGGCACAATGAGCAGTTCTTC
TRBV5-6	NA	NA	15	TRBJ2-2	CASSQTGRGPGELFF	TGTGCCAGCAGCCAGACAGGGCGGGGTCCCGGGGAGCTGTTTTTT
TRBV7-2	NA	NA	13	TRBJ2-7	CASSKTGAYEQYF	TGTGCCAGCAGCAAAACAGGTGCCTACGAGCAGTACTTC
TRBV19	NA	TRBD2	16	TRBJ2-2	CASSNGAGGWTGELFF	TGTGCCAGTAGTAATGGAGCGGGAGGATGGACCGGGGAGCTGTTTTTT
TRBV9	NA	NA	15	TRBJ2-3	CASSVGAGGSDTQYF	TGTGCCAGCAGCGTAGGGGCCGGTGGCTCAGATACGCAGTATTTT
TRBV12-3/TRBV12-4	NA	NA	13	TRBJ1-3	CASSLREDSTIYF	TGTGCCAGCAGTTTACGGGAGGACTCCACCATATATTTT
TRBV6-5	once	NA	15	TRBJ1-4	CASNRGGQGREKLFF	TGTGCCAGCAATAGGGGGGGGCAGGGCAGGGAAAAACTGTTTTTT
TRBV28	NA	NA	14	TRBJ1-2	CASSLSQANYGYTF	TGTGCCAGCAGTTTAAGTCAGGCGAACTATGGCTACACCTTC
TRBV3-1/TRBV3-2	once	NA	14	TRBJ2-2	CASRRGTDTGELFF	TGTGCCAGCAGACGCGGGACGGACACCGGGGAGCTGTTTTTT
TRBV29-1	NA	TRBD1	12	TRBJ1-2	CSDAGTGDGYTF	TGCAGCGATGCCGGGACAGGGGACGGCTACACCTTC
TRBV3-1/TRBV3-2	NA	TRBD1	15	TRBJ1-1	CASSPLDRPNTEAFF	TGTGCCAGCAGCCCCCTGGACAGGCCGAACACTGAAGCTTTCTTT
TRBV2	NA	TRBD1	15	TRBJ1-6	CATHPDRAGGSPLHF	TGTGCCACCCACCCGGACAGGGCGGGCGGTTCACCCCTCCACTTT
TRBV7-3	NA	TRBD1	15	TRBJ1-2	CASSAPTGGSYGYTF	TGTGCCAGCAGCGCGCCGACAGGGGGTAGTTATGGCTACACCTTC
TRBV28	few	NA	14	TRBJ1-1	CASSPTSPNTEAFF	TGTGCCAGCAGTCCGACATCCCCGAACACTGAAGCTTTCTTT
TRBV3-1/TRBV3-2	NA	NA	14	TRBJ1-2	CASSRRQDLGGYTF	TGTGCCAGCAGCCGCAGACAGGACCTCGGTGGCTACACCTTC
TRBV27	NA	TRBD1	15	TRBJ1-2	CASSSGTGSLYGYTF	TGTGCCAGCAGTTCGGGGACAGGCTCCCTCTATGGCTACACCTTC
TRBV18	NA	TRBD2	14	TRBJ2-7	CASSPGLAGFEQYF	TGTGCCAGCTCACCGGGACTAGCGGGATTCGAGCAGTACTTC
TRBV5-6	NA	NA	15	TRBJ1-3	CASSLFGGYGNTIYF	TGTGCCAGCAGCTTGTTTGGAGGGTACGGAAACACCATATATTTT
TRBV2	NA	NA	14	TRBJ1-4	CASSDFGRGEKLFF	TGTGCCAGCAGTGACTTTGGACGGGGTGAAAAACTGTTTTTT
TRBV5-1	NA	TRBD1	17	TRBJ2-3	CASSLSGTGTLTDTQYF	TGCGCCAGCAGCTTGTCGGGGACAGGGACCCTCACAGATACGCAGTATTTT
TRBV11-2	NA	TRBD2	18	TRBJ2-1	CASSLGRDGRASYNEQFF	TGTGCCAGCAGCTTAGGTCGGGACGGGAGGGCCTCCTACAATGAGCAGTTCTTC
TRBV3-1/TRBV3-2	NA	TRBD2	17	TRBJ2-3	CASSQDRLAGVADTQYF	TGTGCCAGCAGCCAAGATCGACTAGCGGGAGTGGCAGATACGCAGTATTTT